Given below is one TCR beta chain in context. Antigen: not known. The sample is drawn from a study of T cell responses to AZD1222 COVID-19 vaccine. The CDR3 loop spans 12 amino acids. Per the germline V gene, CDR1 is SGHAT and CDR2 is FQNNGV. The V gene lost 6 bases and the J gene lost 2 bases, with 5 bases spanning the gap. The table came from immunoSEQ multiplex PCR; TCRdb's copy has only in-frame clones and leaves some out. The table records fewer than 200,000 clones, approximately 92% of them present only once. Points from the study as a whole: With two AZD1222 doses given, Spike-specific TCR breadth and depth both rose. Repertoires were obtained solely post-peak T cell response. Among vaccine-associated CD4 TCRs, coverage spanned spike, with dominance at 160-218 and 743-854.

The genes are TRBV11-2 and TRBJ1-3; no definite D call. This receptor was identified in an adult in good health. The sample was peripheral blood, taken on day 0 of AZD1222 vaccination. The CDR3 protein is CASRGTGNTIYF. The CDR3 coding sequence is TGTGCCAGCAGGGGGACTGGAAACACCATATATTTT.